This T cell receptor (beta chain) stems from a study of blood T cell repertoires in COVID-19. The germline V gene has CDR1 GTSNPN and CDR2 SVGIG (reference sequence). The CDR3 is 13 amino acids. The V segment lost 5 bases and the J segment 7 bases; nucleotides outside the gene matches: 2. A few counts support this clone. In the authors' workflow: Estimated nucleated cell counts came from reference gene primer amplification. Using immunoSEQ multiplex PCR, the repertoire was profiled, and TCRdb retains in-frame clones only, with some absent. The DNA gave D and trimming, while V, J and clone size come from that table. Among around 250,000 clones listed, about nine tenths were seen once. Participants were aged about 18 to 90 years, lived in 24 US areas, and enrolled virtually. The study assigned cohorts using participant-reported clinical history. For recovered donors of Cohort 3, there were two negative PCRs, clearance, or symptom resolution.

The chain uses TRBV30 and TRBJ1-6; 10 nucleotides align to TRBD1. This clonotype was sampled from a young man who had recovered from COVID-19. Sequenced input: PBMCs or T cells enriched from blood (not recorded which). The CDR3 here is CAWGGQGNSPLHF. The CDR3 DNA sequence: TGTGCCTGGGGGGGACAGGGGAATTCACCCCTCCACTTT. Based on the CDR3 plus reference TRBV30 and TRBJ1-6, the full variable domain is SQTIHQWPATLVQPVGSPLSLECTVEGTSNPNLYWYRQAAGRGLQLLFYSVGIGQISSEVPQNLSASRPQDRQFILSSKKLLLSDSGFYLCAWGGQGNSPLHFGNGTRLTVT.